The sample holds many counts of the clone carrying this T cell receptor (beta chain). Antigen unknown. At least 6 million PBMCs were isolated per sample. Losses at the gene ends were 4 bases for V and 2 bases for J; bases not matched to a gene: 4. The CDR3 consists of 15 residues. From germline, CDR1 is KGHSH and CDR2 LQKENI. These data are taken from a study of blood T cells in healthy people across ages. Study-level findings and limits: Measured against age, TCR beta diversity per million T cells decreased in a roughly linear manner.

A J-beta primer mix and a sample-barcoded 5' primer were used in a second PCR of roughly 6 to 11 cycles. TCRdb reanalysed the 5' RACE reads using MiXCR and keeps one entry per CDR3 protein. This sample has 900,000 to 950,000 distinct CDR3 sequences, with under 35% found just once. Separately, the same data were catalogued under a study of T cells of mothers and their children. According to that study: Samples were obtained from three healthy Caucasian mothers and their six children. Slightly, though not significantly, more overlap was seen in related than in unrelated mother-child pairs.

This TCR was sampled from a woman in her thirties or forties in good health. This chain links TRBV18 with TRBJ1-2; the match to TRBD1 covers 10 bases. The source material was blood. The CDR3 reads CASSRPDRGNYGYTF. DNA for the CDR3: TGTGCCAGCTCACGACCGGACAGGGGGAACTATGGCTACACCTTC.